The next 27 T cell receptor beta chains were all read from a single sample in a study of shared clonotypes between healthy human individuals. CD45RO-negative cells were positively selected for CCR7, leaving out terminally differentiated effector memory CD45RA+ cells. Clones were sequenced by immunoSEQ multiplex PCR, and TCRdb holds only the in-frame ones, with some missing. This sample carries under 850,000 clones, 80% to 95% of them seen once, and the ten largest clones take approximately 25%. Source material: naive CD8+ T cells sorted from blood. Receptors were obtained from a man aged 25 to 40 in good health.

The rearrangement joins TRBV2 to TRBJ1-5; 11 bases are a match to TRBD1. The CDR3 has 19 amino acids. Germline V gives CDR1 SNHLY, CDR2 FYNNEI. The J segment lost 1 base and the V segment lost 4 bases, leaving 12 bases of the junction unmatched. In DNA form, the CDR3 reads TGTGCCAGCAGTGTCCCTGGACAGGGGGCCGGAGGGAGCAATCAGCCCCAGCATTTT. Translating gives CASSVPGQGAGGSNQPQHF.

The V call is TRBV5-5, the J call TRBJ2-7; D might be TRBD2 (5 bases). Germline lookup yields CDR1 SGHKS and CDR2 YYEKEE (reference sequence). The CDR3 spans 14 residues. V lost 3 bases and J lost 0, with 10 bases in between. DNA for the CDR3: TGTGCCAGCAGCTCGCCGGGGAGCTCCTACGAGCAGTACTTC. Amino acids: CASSSPGSSYEQYF. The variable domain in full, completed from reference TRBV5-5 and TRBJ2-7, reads DAGVTQSPTHLIKTRGQQVTLRCSPISGHKSVSWYQQVLGQGPQFIFQYYEKEERGRGNFPDRFSARQFPNYSSELNVNALLLGDSALYLCASSSPGSSYEQYFGPGTRLTVT.

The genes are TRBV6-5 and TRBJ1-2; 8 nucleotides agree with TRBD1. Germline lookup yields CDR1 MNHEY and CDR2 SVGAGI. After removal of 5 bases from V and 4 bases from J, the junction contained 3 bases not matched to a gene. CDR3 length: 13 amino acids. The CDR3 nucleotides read TGTGCCAGCAGTCTTGACAGGGGCTATGGCTACACCTTC. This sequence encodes CASSLDRGYGYTF.

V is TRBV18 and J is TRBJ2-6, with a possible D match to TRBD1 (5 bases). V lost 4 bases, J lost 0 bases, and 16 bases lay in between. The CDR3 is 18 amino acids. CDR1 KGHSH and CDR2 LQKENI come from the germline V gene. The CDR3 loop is CASSLTRQPTSGANVLTF. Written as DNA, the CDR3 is TGTGCCAGCTCACTTACGCGACAGCCTACCTCTGGGGCCAACGTCCTGACTTTC.

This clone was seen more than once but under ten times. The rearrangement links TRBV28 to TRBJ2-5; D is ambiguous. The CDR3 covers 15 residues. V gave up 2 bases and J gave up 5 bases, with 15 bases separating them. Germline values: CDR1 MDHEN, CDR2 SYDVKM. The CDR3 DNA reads TGTGCCAGCAGTTTAGTGCGTGGATACGAGGAGACCCAGTACTTC. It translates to CASSLVRGYEETQYF.

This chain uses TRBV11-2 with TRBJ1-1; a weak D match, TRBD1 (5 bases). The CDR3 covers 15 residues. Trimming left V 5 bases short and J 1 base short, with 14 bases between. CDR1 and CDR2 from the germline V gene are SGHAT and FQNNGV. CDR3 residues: CASSKRDFGNTEAFF. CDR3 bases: TGTGCCAGCAGCAAGAGGGACTTCGGGAACACTGAAGCTTTCTTT.

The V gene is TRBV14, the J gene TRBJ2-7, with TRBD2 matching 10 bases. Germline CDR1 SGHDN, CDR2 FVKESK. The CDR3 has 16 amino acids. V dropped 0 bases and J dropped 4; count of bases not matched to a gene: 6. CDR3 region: CASSQDGLAGVYEQYF. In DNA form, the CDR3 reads TGTGCCAGCAGCCAAGACGGGCTAGCGGGAGTATACGAGCAGTACTTC.

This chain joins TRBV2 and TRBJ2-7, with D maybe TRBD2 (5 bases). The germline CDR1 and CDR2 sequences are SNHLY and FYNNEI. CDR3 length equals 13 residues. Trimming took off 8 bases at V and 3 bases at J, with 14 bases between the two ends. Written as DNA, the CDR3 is TGTGCCAGCGTGACTACCGTAAACTACGAGCAGTACTTC. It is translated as CASVTTVNYEQYF.

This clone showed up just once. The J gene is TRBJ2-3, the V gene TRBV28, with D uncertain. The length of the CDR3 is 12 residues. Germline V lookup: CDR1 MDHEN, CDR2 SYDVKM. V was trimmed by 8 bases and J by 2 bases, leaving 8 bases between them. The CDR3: CASVSLTDTQYF. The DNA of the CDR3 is TGTGCCAGCGTTTCCCTCACAGATACGCAGTATTTT. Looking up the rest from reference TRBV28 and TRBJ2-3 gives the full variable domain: DVKVTQSSRYLVKRTGEKVFLECVQDMDHENMFWYRQDPGLGLRLIYFSYDVKMKEKGDIPEGYSVSREKKERFSLILESASTNQTSMYLCASVSLTDTQYFGPGTRLTVL.

DNA of the CDR3: TGCAGCGTTGTCCCGGCACAGGGGCTCTACGAGCAGTACTTC. Protein: CSVVPAQGLYEQYF. The chain links TRBV29-1 to TRBJ2-7; TRBD1 matches 7 bases. Germline V gives CDR1 SQVTM, CDR2 ANQGSEA. CDR3 length equals 14 residues. V lost 4 bases to trimming and J lost 3 bases; unmatched junction nucleotides: 9.

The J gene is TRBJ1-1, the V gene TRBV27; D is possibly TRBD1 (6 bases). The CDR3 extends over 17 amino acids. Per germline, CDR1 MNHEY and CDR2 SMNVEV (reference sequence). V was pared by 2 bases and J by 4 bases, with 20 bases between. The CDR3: CASSLPPRAGAGTEAFF. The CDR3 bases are TGTGCCAGCAGTTTACCCCCCCGTGCAGGGGCGGGCACTGAAGCTTTCTTT.

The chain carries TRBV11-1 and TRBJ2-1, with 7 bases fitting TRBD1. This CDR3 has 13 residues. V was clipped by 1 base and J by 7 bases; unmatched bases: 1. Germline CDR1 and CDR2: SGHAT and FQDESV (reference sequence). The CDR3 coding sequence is TGTGCCAGCAGCTTAGTCAGGGGGAATGAGCAGTTCTTC. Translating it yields CASSLVRGNEQFF.

CDR3 coding DNA: TGTGCCAGCAGCCCGTCACTGAACACTGAAGCTTTCTTT. Translated, it gives CASSPSLNTEAFF. The chain employs TRBV11-2 and TRBJ1-1; D is undetermined. CDR1 is SGHAT, CDR2 FQNNGV, per germline. This CDR3 spans 13 amino acids. The V and J ends lost 5 bases and 0 bases respectively, with 7 bases between them.

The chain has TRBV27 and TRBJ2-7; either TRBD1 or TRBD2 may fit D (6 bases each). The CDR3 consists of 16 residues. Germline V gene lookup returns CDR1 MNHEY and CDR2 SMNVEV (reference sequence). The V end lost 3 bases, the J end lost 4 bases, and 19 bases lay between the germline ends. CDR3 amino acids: CASSFSKGLQGYEQYF. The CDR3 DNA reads TGTGCCAGCAGTTTTAGTAAGGGACTCCAGGGGTACGAGCAGTACTTC.

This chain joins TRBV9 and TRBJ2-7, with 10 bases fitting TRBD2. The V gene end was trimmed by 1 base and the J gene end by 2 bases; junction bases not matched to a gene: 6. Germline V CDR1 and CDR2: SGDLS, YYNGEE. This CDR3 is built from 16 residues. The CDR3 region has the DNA TGTGCCAGCAGCGTAAGTACTAGCGGGAATCCCTACGAGCAGTACTTC. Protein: CASSVSTSGNPYEQYF.

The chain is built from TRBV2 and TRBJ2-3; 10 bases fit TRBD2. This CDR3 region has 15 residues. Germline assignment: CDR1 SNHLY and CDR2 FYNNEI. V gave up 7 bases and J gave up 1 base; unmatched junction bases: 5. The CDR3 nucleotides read TGTGCCAGCACGGCCCTAGCGGGGGGCACAGATACGCAGTATTTT. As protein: CASTALAGGTDTQYF.

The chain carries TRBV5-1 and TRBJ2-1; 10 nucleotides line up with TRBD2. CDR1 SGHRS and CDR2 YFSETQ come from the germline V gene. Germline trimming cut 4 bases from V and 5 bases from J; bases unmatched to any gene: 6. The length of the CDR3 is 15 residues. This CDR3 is CASSKRLAGNNEQFF. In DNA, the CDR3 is TGCGCCAGCAGCAAAAGACTAGCGGGTAACAATGAGCAGTTCTTC. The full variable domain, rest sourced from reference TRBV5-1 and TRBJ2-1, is KAGVTQTPRYLIKTRGQQVTLSCSPISGHRSVSWYQQTPGQGLQFLFEYFSETQRNKGNFPGRFSGRQFSNSRSEMNVSTLELGDSALYLCASSKRLAGNNEQFFGPGTRLTVL.

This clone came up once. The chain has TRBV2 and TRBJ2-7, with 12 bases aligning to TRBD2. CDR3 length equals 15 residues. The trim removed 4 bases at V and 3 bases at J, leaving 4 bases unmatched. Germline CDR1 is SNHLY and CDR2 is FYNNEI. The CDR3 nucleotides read TGTGCCAGCAGTGGGACTAGCGGGATCCTCTACGAGCAGTACTTC. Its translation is CASSGTSGILYEQYF.

The CDR3 DNA is TGTGCCAGCAGCCAAGAGGGTTGGAGGAGGGGCACCGGGGAGCTGTTTTTT. This codes for CASSQEGWRRGTGELFF. The chain employs TRBV14 and TRBJ2-2; D is possibly TRBD2 (6 bases). The germline V gene has CDR1 SGHDN and CDR2 FVKESK. Trimming removed 0 bases from V and 4 bases from J, with 15 bases in between. CDR3 length: 17 residues.

CDR3 in amino acids: CASSSEGEQFF. Written as DNA, the CDR3 is TGTGCCAGCAGCTCGGAAGGAGAGCAGTTCTTC. The chain joins TRBV7-9 to TRBJ2-1; D not resolved. Germline V gene lookup returns CDR1 SEHNR and CDR2 FQNEAQ (reference sequence). This CDR3 is 11 amino acids long. V was clipped by 4 bases and J by 10 bases, with 8 bases between them.

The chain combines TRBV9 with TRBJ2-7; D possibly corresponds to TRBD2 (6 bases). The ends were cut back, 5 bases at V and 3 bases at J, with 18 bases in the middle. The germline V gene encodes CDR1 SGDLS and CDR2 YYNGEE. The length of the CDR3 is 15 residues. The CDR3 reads CASSPLARGGYEQYF. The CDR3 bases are TGTGCCAGCAGTCCTCTCGCCCGGGGAGGCTACGAGCAGTACTTC.

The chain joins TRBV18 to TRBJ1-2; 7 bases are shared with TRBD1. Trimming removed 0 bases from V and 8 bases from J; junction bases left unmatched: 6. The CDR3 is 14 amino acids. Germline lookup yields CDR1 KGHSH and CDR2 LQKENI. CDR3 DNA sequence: TGTGCCAGCTCACCACCGACAGGGAGAGAAGGCTACACCTTC. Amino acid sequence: CASSPPTGREGYTF.

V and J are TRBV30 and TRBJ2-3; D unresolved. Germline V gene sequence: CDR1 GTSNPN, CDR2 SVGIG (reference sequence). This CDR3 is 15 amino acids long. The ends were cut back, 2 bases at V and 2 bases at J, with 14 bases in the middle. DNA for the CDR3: TGTGCCTGGAGTAACGGAGACTTGACCACAGATACGCAGTATTTT. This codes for CAWSNGDLTTDTQYF.

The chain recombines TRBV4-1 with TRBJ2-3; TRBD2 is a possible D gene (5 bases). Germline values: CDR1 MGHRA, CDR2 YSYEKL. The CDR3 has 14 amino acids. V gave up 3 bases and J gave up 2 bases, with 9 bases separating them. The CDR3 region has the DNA TGCGCCAGCAGCCACCTAGCAGACACAGATACGCAGTATTTT. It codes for CASSHLADTDTQYF.

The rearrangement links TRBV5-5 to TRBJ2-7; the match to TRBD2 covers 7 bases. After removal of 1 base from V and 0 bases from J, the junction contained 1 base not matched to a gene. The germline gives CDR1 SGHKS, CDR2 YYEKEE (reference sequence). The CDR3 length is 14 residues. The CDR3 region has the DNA TGTGCCAGCAGCTTGCGGGAGGCCTCCTACGAGCAGTACTTC. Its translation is CASSLREASYEQYF.

The CDR3 spells CASSLRPPEQFF. The CDR3 DNA sequence: TGTGCCAGCAGCTTAAGACCGCCGGAGCAGTTCTTC. This chain links TRBV7-8 with TRBJ2-1; no clear D. The CDR3 runs to 12 residues. Germline values: CDR1 SGHVS, CDR2 FQNEAQ. Between the trimmed V and J ends, which lost 2 bases and 10 bases, there was a span of 9 bases.

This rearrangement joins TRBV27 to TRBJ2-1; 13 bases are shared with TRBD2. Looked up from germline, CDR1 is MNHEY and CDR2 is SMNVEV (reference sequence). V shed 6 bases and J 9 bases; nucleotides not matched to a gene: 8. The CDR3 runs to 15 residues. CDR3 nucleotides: TGTGCCAGCAGCTTCGGACTAGCGGGAGCGAGTGAGCAGTTCTTC. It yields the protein CASSFGLAGASEQFF.